The present TCR beta chain was sequenced within a study of CD8+ T cells in alopecia areata. As for the study in general: Oral tofacitinib, 5 to 10 mg twice daily, was given in an open-label trial. Tofacitinib ran 6 to 18 months, followed by 6 months off drug.

Whole-study findings and limits: Possibly because of HLA-related factors, TCR sharing was less clear across patients than in mice. Elevated clonality characterized lesional scalp relative to normal scalp, particularly in alopecia totalis/universalis.

Looked up from germline, CDR1 is SGHRS and CDR2 is YFSETQ. The CDR3 contains 15 residues. With 1 base removed from V and 2 bases from J, the gap between germline ends came to 12 bases. RNA extraction and reverse transcription yielded cDNA as sequencing template. Sequencing used immunoSEQ multiplex PCR; TCRdb keeps in-frame clones, though not all of them. The table records 60,000 to 90,000 clones, around 65% of them present only once. A remark on this clone: The antigen is unknown.

Regarding treatment: oral pan-JAK inhibitor, 5-10 mg twice daily. The chain recombines TRBV5-1 with TRBJ2-5; D tentatively fits TRBD1 or TRBD2 (5 bases each). Sequencing was performed on CD8+ T cells sorted from blood, taken at week 24, from a patient treated with tofacitinib. The sequence came from a human donor with alopecia areata. The CDR3 reads CASSLRRGGQETQYF. Written as DNA, the CDR3 is TGCGCCAGCAGCTTGCGACGGGGCGGACAAGAGACCCAGTACTTC.